These 20 T cell receptor beta chains originate from one sample sequenced in a study of T cells after posttransplantation cyclophosphamide. Clones were sequenced by immunoSEQ multiplex PCR, and TCRdb holds only the in-frame ones, with some missing. The repertoire includes tens of thousands of clones, roughly nine tenths of them detected once, and less than 3.5% sits in the top ten. Input material: PBMCs. All receptors derive from a woman aged 45 to 65 in good health and a related stem cell transplant donor.

This clone was detected only a few times. This chain joins TRBV5-4 and TRBJ2-5, with D tentatively TRBD1 (6 bases). The CDR3 consists of 13 residues. The germline V and J ends were trimmed by 5 bases and 1 base, with 9 bases remaining between them. CDR1 is SGHNT and CDR2 is YYREEE in the germline V gene (reference sequence). Written as DNA, the CDR3 is TGTGCCAGCAGAGACAGGTTCCAAGAGACCCAGTACTTC. This gives the protein CASRDRFQETQYF.

V gene TRBV11-2 combines with J gene TRBJ1-1; 9 bases line up with TRBD1. The CDR3 covers 15 residues. The germline V gene has CDR1 SGHAT and CDR2 FQNNGV. J lost 5 bases, V lost 5 bases, and 9 bases had no gene match. The CDR3 sequence: CASSRDRGRRTEAFF. For the CDR3, the DNA is TGTGCCAGCAGCAGAGACAGGGGGAGGAGAACTGAAGCTTTCTTT.

The genes are TRBV7-8 and TRBJ2-3, with 8 bases that match TRBD1. This CDR3 region has 15 residues. Germline assignment: CDR1 SGHVS and CDR2 FQNEAQ. J was trimmed by 2 bases and V by 5 bases; bases with no gene match: 6. The CDR3 DNA reads TGTGCCAGCAGCCCCGGACAGGGTCTCACAGATACGCAGTATTTT. This encodes CASSPGQGLTDTQYF.

This chain uses TRBV29-1 with TRBJ1-5, with D hard to call. This CDR3 comprises 13 residues. V dropped 4 bases and J dropped 7 bases, with 14 bases sitting between them. Germline CDR1 reads SQVTM; CDR2 reads ANQGSEA. The CDR3 sequence is CSVGSRSGQPQHF. CDR3 coding DNA: TGCAGCGTTGGTAGCCGCTCGGGGCAGCCCCAGCATTTT.

The chain recombines TRBV30 with TRBJ2-1, with a weak D call TRBD1 (5 bases). V lost 2 bases and J 8 bases, leaving 13 bases between the germline ends. Germline values: CDR1 GTSNPN, CDR2 SVGIG (reference sequence). The CDR3 is 13 amino acids. In DNA form, the CDR3 reads TGTGCCTGGAGTTCGGACAACGTCTATGAGCAGTTCTTC. Translation gives CAWSSDNVYEQFF.

In this sample, this clone turned up once. CDR3 protein: CAWCGKTNEKLFF. CDR3 nucleotide sequence: TGTGCCTGGTGCGGGAAAACTAATGAAAAACTGTTTTTT. The V and J genes are TRBV30 and TRBJ1-4; D call uncertain. CDR3 size: 13 residues. Germline assignment: CDR1 GTSNPN and CDR2 SVGIG (reference sequence). The V and J ends lost 5 bases and 1 base respectively, with 8 bases between them.

The V call is TRBV7-2, the J call TRBJ1-2; D is perhaps TRBD1 (6 bases). The CDR3 loop spans 15 amino acids. V lost 6 bases to trimming and J lost 1 base, with 15 bases between them. Germline assignment: CDR1 SGHTA and CDR2 FQGNSA. The CDR3 loop reads CASRLTGLRNYGYTF. The CDR3 nucleotides read TGTGCCAGCAGACTCACAGGGCTCCGTAACTATGGCTACACCTTC.

The chain joins TRBV2 to TRBJ1-4, with 9 nucleotides matching TRBD1. The CDR3 spans 15 residues. CDR1 and CDR2 from the germline V gene are SNHLY and FYNNEI. V trimming: 6 bases; J trimming: 7 bases; junction bases outside the gene matches: 9. The CDR3 loop is CASRVDRGRGEKLFF. Here the CDR3 DNA reads TGTGCCAGCAGGGTCGACAGGGGGAGGGGTGAAAAACTGTTTTTT. The full variable domain, completed using reference TRBV2 and TRBJ1-4, is EPEVTQTPSHQVTQMGQEVILRCVPISNHLYFYWYRQILGQKVEFLVSFYNNEISEKSEIFDDQFSVERPDGSNFTLKIRSTKLEDSAMYFCASRVDRGRGEKLFFGSGTQLSVL.

The V and J genes are TRBV15 and TRBJ1-1; the D is unclear. The V gene lost 3 bases and the J gene lost 1 base, with 9 bases spanning the gap. This CDR3 comprises 14 residues. Germline CDR1 is LNHNV and CDR2 is YYDKDF (reference sequence). The CDR3 DNA sequence: TGTGCCACCAGCAGGGGCCAGGAGAACACTGAAGCTTTCTTT. It specifies CATSRGQENTEAFF.

This sequence joins TRBV5-1 and TRBJ2-3; 7 bases are a match to TRBD1. The V gene end was trimmed by 4 bases and the J gene end by 2 bases; junction bases not matched to a gene: 10. There are 16 residues in the CDR3. CDR1 is SGHRS and CDR2 is YFSETQ in the germline V gene. For the CDR3, the DNA is TGCGCCAGCAGCACCCACGGGACAGCCTACACAGATACGCAGTATTTT. It translates to CASSTHGTAYTDTQYF.

The V and J genes are TRBV28 and TRBJ2-7; 11 bases are a match to TRBD2. There are 17 residues in the CDR3. Trimming took 2 bases from V and 0 from J; bases not matched to a gene: 6. CDR1 is MDHEN, CDR2 SYDVKM, per germline. The CDR3 sequence is CASSLELAGVRSYEQYF. CDR3 coding DNA: TGTGCCAGCAGTTTAGAACTAGCGGGGGTACGCTCCTACGAGCAGTACTTC.

The chain joins TRBV5-1 to TRBJ2-7; 10 bases are shared with TRBD2. Per germline, CDR1 SGHRS and CDR2 YFSETQ. Trimming took 0 bases from V and 5 from J; bases not matched to a gene: 2. The CDR3 is 14 residues long. The CDR3 protein is CASSLEAGGDEQYF. For the CDR3, the DNA is TGCGCCAGCAGCTTGGAAGCGGGAGGGGACGAGCAGTACTTC.

In DNA form, the CDR3 reads TGTGCCAGCAGCCTACCCTCCGGGACAGGGTTCCATGGCTACACCTTC. Protein product: CASSLPSGTGFHGYTF. V gene TRBV28 combines with J gene TRBJ1-2; TRBD1 matches 9 bases. Germline CDR1 MDHEN, CDR2 SYDVKM. Germline trimming cut 6 bases from V and 6 bases from J; bases unmatched to any gene: 14. This CDR3 region has 16 residues.

CDR3 nucleotides: TGTGCCAGCAGTTCAGGGGACACCCCAGATGGCTACACCTTC. Translated: CASSSGDTPDGYTF. The gene calls are TRBV6-5 and TRBJ1-2, with D possibly being TRBD1 (6 bases). This CDR3 spans 14 amino acids. Germline V CDR1 and CDR2: MNHEY, SVGAGI. Deletions cut 4 bases from V and 6 bases from J, with 15 bases between.

The chain carries TRBV10-1 and TRBJ1-2; D call uncertain. The ends were cut back, 3 bases at V and 1 base at J, with 3 bases in the middle. Germline V gene lookup returns CDR1 WNHNN and CDR2 SYGVQD (reference sequence). This CDR3 spans 12 amino acids. CDR3 DNA: TGCGCCAGCAGTGACAATAACTATGGCTACACCTTC. It yields the protein CASSDNNYGYTF.

This rearrangement joins TRBV5-4 to TRBJ2-3; D ambiguous. V was cut by 3 bases and J by 5 bases, with 10 bases left in between. This CDR3 has 13 residues. Germline V gene data show CDR1 as SGHNT and CDR2 as YYREEE (reference sequence). In DNA form, the CDR3 reads TGTGCCAGCAGCTCCGCGGCAATAGATACGCAGTATTTT. Translating gives CASSSAAIDTQYF.

The CDR3 sequence is CASSLTGQDREGYTF. The CDR3 DNA reads as TGTGCCAGCAGCTTAACTGGACAGGATAGGGAAGGCTACACCTTC. The chain employs TRBV7-3 and TRBJ1-2; 7 nucleotides agree with TRBD1. V lost 0 bases to trimming and J lost 8 bases; unmatched junction nucleotides: 9. The CDR3 runs 15 residues. Per germline, CDR1 SGHTA and CDR2 FQGTGA.

V and J are TRBV7-3 and TRBJ2-5, with 7 positions matching TRBD1. The V and J ends lost 4 bases and 4 bases, in that order; junction bases with no gene match: 9. Germline CDR1 and CDR2: SGHTA and FQGTGA. The CDR3 sequence is 15 residues long. This chain's CDR3 is CASSSTGTWGETQYF. The CDR3 DNA follows: TGTGCCAGCAGCTCGACAGGGACGTGGGGAGAGACCCAGTACTTC.

This chain joins TRBV5-4 and TRBJ1-1; tentatively, D is TRBD1 (5 bases). The germline V and J ends were trimmed by 7 bases and 4 bases, with 14 bases remaining between them. The CDR3 loop spans 13 amino acids. Per the germline V gene, CDR1 is SGHNT and CDR2 is YYREEE (reference sequence). The chain's CDR3 is CASHDRGGTEAFF. The CDR3 DNA sequence: TGTGCCAGCCATGACCGGGGGGGCACTGAAGCTTTCTTT.

CDR3 coding DNA: TGCGCCAGCAGCTTGGGTGGTCAGGGCTACGAGCAGTACTTC. Its protein is CASSLGGQGYEQYF. The chain carries TRBV5-1 and TRBJ2-7; tentative D call: TRBD1 (5 bases). The CDR3 length is 14 residues. Germline V gene lookup returns CDR1 SGHRS and CDR2 YFSETQ. V was clipped by 0 bases and J by 3 bases, with 10 bases between them.